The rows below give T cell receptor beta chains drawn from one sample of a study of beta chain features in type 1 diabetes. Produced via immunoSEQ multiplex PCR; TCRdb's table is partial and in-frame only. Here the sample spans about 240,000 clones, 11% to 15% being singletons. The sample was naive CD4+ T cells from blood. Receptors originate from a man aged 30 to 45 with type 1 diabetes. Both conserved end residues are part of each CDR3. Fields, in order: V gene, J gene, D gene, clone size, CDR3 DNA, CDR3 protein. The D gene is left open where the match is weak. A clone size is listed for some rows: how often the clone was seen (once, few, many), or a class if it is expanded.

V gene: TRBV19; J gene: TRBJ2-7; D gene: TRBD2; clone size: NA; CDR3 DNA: TGTGCCAGTAGACGCAGCGGGGGGTCCTACGAGCAGTACTTC; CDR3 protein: CASRRSGGSYEQYF
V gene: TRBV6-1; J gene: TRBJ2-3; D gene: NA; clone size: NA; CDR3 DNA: TGTGCCAGCAGGGACTGGGATACGCAGTATTTT; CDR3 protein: CASRDWDTQYF
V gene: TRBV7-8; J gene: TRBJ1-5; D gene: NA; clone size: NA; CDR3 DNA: TGTGCCAGCAGCTCTGGGACACTGAATCAGCCCCAGCATTTT; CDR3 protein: CASSSGTLNQPQHF
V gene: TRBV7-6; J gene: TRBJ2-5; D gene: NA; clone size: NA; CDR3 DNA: TGTGCCAGCAGCCCCGGGGAGACCCAGTACTTC; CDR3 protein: CASSPGETQYF
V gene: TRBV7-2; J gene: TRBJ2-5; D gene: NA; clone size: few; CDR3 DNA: TGTGCCAGCAGCTTAGCGGGGCGAGAGACCCAGTACTTC; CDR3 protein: CASSLAGRETQYF
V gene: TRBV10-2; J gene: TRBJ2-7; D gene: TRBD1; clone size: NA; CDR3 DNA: TGCGCCAGCTCGCAGGGGGCCTACGAGCAGTACTTC; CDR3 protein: CASSQGAYEQYF
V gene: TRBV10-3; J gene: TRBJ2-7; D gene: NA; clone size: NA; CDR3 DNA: TGTGCCATCACCTCGACAGAGACTTACGAGCAGTACTTC; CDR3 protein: CAITSTETYEQYF
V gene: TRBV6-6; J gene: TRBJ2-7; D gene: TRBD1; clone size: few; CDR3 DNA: TGTGCCAGCAGCCTACAGGGGGGAGAGCAGTACTTC; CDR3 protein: CASSLQGGEQYF
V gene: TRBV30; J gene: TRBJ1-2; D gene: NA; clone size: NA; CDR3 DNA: TGTGCCTGGATCCGGACAATGGGTGGCTACACTTTC; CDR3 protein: CAWIRTMGGYTF
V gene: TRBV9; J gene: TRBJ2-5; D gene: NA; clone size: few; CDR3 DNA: TGTGCCAGCAGCGTAGGACAGGGAGGAGAGACCCAGTACTTC; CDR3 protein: CASSVGQGGETQYF
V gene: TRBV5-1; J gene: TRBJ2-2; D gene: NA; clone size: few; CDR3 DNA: TGCGCCAGCAGCCCGGAGTACACCGGGGAGCTGTTTTTT; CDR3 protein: CASSPEYTGELFF
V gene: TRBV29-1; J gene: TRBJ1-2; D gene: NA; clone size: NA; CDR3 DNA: TGCAGCTCGGGAAGGGGGAAGGAGGGCTACACCTTC; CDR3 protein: CSSGRGKEGYTF
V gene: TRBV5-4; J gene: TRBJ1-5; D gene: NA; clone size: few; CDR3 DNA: TGTGCCAGCAGCTTGGACCTGCTAAGCAATCAGCCCCAGCATTTT; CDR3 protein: CASSLDLLSNQPQHF
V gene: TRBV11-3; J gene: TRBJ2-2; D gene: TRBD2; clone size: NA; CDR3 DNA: TGTGCCAGCAGCCCGCTAGCGGGGGTCACCGGGGAGCTGTTTTTT; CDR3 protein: CASSPLAGVTGELFF
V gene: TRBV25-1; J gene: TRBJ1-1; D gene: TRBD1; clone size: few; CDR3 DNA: TGTGCCAGCAGTGAAGTGACAGGGACGAACACTGAAGCTTTCTTT; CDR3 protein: CASSEVTGTNTEAFF
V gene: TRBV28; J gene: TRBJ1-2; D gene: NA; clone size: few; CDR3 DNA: TGTGCCAGCAGTGGACTGAACTATGGCTACACCTTC; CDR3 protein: CASSGLNYGYTF
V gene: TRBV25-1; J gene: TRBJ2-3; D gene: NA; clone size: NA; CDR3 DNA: TGTGCCAGCACAAGCCCCACAGATACGCAGTATTTT; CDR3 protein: CASTSPTDTQYF
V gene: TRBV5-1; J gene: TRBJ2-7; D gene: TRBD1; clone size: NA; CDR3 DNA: TGCGCCAGCGGCGAGGGGCAGGGGGCGCGCGAGCAGTACTTC; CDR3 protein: CASGEGQGAREQYF